A selection of T cell receptor beta chains follows, all from one sample in a study of cytomegalovirus exposure and HLA in healthy donors. The data were produced by immunoSEQ multiplex PCR, yet TCRdb's version contains in-frame clones alone and is incomplete. The table shows some 130,000 clones, with 70% to 80% occurring only once. Specimen: PBMCs. The receptor set was obtained from a woman aged 60-75 years in good health and CMV-seropositive. Both conserved end residues are part of each CDR3. A D gene is named only where the DNA matches it firmly. Expanded clones are given a class, and other clones once, few, many or no size at all.

>TRBD2|TRBJ2-1|TRBV7-9|.
CASDLATSGSNEQFF
TGTGCCAGCGATCTCGCGACTAGCGGGAGCAATGAGCAGTTCTTC
>TRBD2|TRBJ2-1|TRBV29-1|.
CSVQTSGGGEQFF
TGCAGCGTTCAGACTAGCGGGGGAGGTGAGCAGTTCTTC
>.|TRBJ2-4|TRBV11-3|few
CASSLDWGDIQYF
TGTGCCAGCAGCTTAGATTGGGGGGACATTCAGTACTTC
>.|TRBJ1-4|TRBV5-1|.
CASSQGTVNEKLFF
TGCGCCAGCAGCCAGGGAACAGTTAATGAAAAACTGTTTTTT
>TRBD1|TRBJ1-1|TRBV25-1|.
CASSGQGATEAFF
TGTGCCAGCAGCGGACAGGGCGCAACTGAAGCTTTCTTT
>TRBD2|TRBJ2-7|TRBV4-1|few
CASRIQTSGSYEQYF
TGCGCCAGCCGAATCCAGACTAGCGGCTCCTACGAGCAGTACTTC
>TRBD1|TRBJ2-2|TRBV9|.
CASSSTGLNTGELFF
TGTGCCAGCAGCTCGACAGGGCTTAACACCGGGGAGCTGTTTTTT
>.|TRBJ1-1|TRBV2|.
CARSRGPAAEAFF
TGTGCCAGGTCAAGGGGCCCTGCGGCTGAAGCTTTCTTT
>TRBD1|TRBJ2-7|TRBV29-1|.
CSVAGQDPYEQYF
TGCAGCGTTGCTGGACAGGACCCCTACGAGCAGTACTTC
>.|TRBJ2-6|TRBV5-1|.
CASSGQISGANVLTF
TGCGCCAGCAGCGGCCAGATCTCTGGGGCCAACGTCCTGACTTTC
>.|TRBJ1-1|TRBV5-1|.
CASTPFVGGTEAFF
TGCGCCAGCACCCCCTTTGTGGGGGGAACTGAAGCTTTCTTT
>TRBD2|TRBJ2-3|TRBV6-1|.
CASSDSGSTDTQYF
TGTGCCAGCAGCGATAGCGGGAGCACAGATACGCAGTATTTT
>TRBD2|TRBJ2-7|TRBV5-4|.
CARSIGKGRDSEQYF
TGTGCCAGAAGCATTGGTAAAGGGAGGGATAGCGAGCAGTACTTC
>.|TRBJ1-5|TRBV9|.
CASSGTGSGQPQHF
TGTGCCAGCAGCGGCACAGGGTCTGGCCAGCCCCAGCATTTT
>.|TRBJ1-1|TRBV11-2|once
CASSLRGSTEAFF
TGTGCCAGCAGCTTACGAGGTAGCACTGAAGCTTTCTTT
>TRBD1|TRBJ1-1|TRBV6-5|.
CASSRTGLTEAFF
TGTGCCAGCAGCCGGACAGGGCTCACTGAAGCTTTCTTT
>.|TRBJ2-7|TRBV29-1|.
CSVEAGTYEQYF
TGCAGCGTTGAGGCAGGGACCTACGAGCAGTACTTC
>.|TRBJ2-7|TRBV11-2|.
CASSLVFGIYEQYF
TGTGCCAGCAGCTTAGTGTTCGGGATCTACGAGCAGTACTTC
>TRBD1|TRBJ2-7|TRBV28|.
CATPPGQGSYEQYF
TGTGCCACCCCTCCGGGACAGGGCTCCTACGAGCAGTACTTC
>.|TRBJ2-7|TRBV27|.
CASSLSYTGKLSYEQYF
TGTGCCAGCAGTTTATCATACACAGGGAAACTGTCCTACGAGCAGTACTTC
>.|TRBJ1-4|TRBV6-1|.
CASRRQTNEKLFF
TGTGCCAGCAGGAGACAGACTAATGAAAAACTGTTTTTT
>.|TRBJ1-2|TRBV5-1|.
CASSLGERSYTF
TGCGCCAGCAGCTTGGGGGAGAGGAGCTACACCTTC
>.|TRBJ1-2|TRBV7-2|.
CASSLGANFNYGYTF
TGTGCCAGCAGCTTAGGGGCGAATTTCAACTATGGCTACACCTTC
>TRBD1|TRBJ2-7|TRBV6-5|.
CASSYRGRVDEQYF
TGTGCCAGCAGTTATAGGGGGCGCGTCGACGAGCAGTACTTC
>TRBD2|TRBJ2-1|TRBV10-3|.
CAISEETSGRNEQFF
TGTGCCATCAGTGAGGAGACTAGCGGACGGAATGAGCAGTTCTTC
>.|TRBJ2-5|TRBV5-1|few
CASSSGTLQETQYF
TGCGCCAGCAGCTCCGGGACACTCCAAGAGACCCAGTACTTC
>TRBD1|TRBJ2-3|TRBV11-3|.
CASSLAQGATDTQYF
TGTGCCAGCAGCTTAGCCCAGGGGGCCACAGATACGCAGTATTTT